A single T cell receptor (beta chain) is shown here with its context. Its target is unknown. This entry belongs to a study of shared clonotypes between healthy human individuals. Study-level findings and limits: Naive CD4 clonotypes were shared across several donors at around 5%. Clonotypes shared by all four donors outscored non-shared clonotypes in generation probability.

The V segment lost 1 base and the J segment 2 bases; nucleotides outside the gene matches: 8. The germline gives CDR1 SGHTS, CDR2 YDEGEE. The CDR3 sequence is 16 residues long. Authors' data handling: Because ImmunoSEQ provided only junction sequences with no quality scores, the filtering differed. Using immunoSEQ multiplex PCR, the repertoire was profiled, and TCRdb retains in-frame clones only, with some absent. V and J calls plus clone size are reproduced from that table; the DNA served to infer D and trimming. This table holds about 2.4 million clones, just over 90% found once. This TCR derives from a man between 18 and 35 years old in good health. Material: naive CD4+ T cells sorted from blood. Specified subset: CD45RA+ positively selected. The chain combines TRBV5-8 with TRBJ2-7; 8 nucleotides align to TRBD2. CDR3 residues: CASSLPPGGLPYEQYF. The CDR3 nucleotides are TGTGCCAGCAGCTTGCCGCCGGGGGGGCTACCCTACGAGCAGTACTTC.